This TCR beta chain was captured in a study of T cells in Graves' hyperthyroidism and ophthalmopathy. The length of the CDR3 is 17 residues. Germline V CDR1 and CDR2: ENHRY, SYGVKD. The ends lost 0 bases at V and 3 bases at J; junction bases unmatched: 9. Amplification yielded TCR beta CDR3 regions, with RNA transcripts as the source. The TCR CDR3 first-round RT-PCR relied on the HTBI primer set. Each CDR3 protein gets one entry after TCRdb re-called the multiplex PCR reads with MiXCR. Among roughly 170,000 distinct CDR3 sequences listed, over 8% were seen once. This clonotype was observed many times. The chain combines TRBV10-3 with TRBJ2-7; 9 bases are shared with TRBD1. This receptor was identified in a woman aged 18-29 years with Graves' hyperthyroidism that later progressed to Graves' ophthalmopathy. The sample comprised blood. CDR3 sequence reads: CAISESGGRDRDYEQYF. CDR3 sequence (DNA): TGTGCCATCAGTGAGTCCGGGGGTCGGGACAGGGACTACGAGCAGTACTTC.